The 27 T cell receptor beta chains given below trace back to one sample, sequenced in a study of CD8+ T cells in alopecia areata. The sequencing template was cDNA reverse transcribed from extracted RNA. TCRdb keeps only in-frame clones here, not all; method: immunoSEQ multiplex PCR. Of some 200,000 clones listed, around 50% are singletons. Treatment described: oral pan-JAK inhibitor, 5-10 mg twice daily. This specimen was CD8+ T cells sorted from blood, taken at week 24, from a patient treated with tofacitinib. The receptors originated from a human donor with alopecia areata.

This CDR3 reads CASGNGQEQFF. The CDR3 DNA follows: TGTGCTAGTGGTAACGGACAGGAGCAGTTCTTC. The rearrangement joins TRBV12-5 to TRBJ2-1; D perhaps matches TRBD1 (6 bases). The CDR3 has 11 residues. Trimming pared 5 bases from V and 10 bases from J, leaving 9 bases between. Germline CDR1 reads LGHNT; CDR2 reads FRNRAP.

This clone was recorded a few times. V is TRBV7-9 and J is TRBJ1-6; no clear D. Germline V gene sequence: CDR1 SEHNR, CDR2 FQNEAQ (reference sequence). The CDR3 is made up of 13 amino acids. V was shortened by 1 base and J by 6 bases, with 4 bases between the two germline ends. CDR3 in amino acids: CASSLDPNSPLHF. For the CDR3, the DNA is TGTGCCAGCAGCTTAGACCCTAATTCACCCCTCCACTTT.

V usage is TRBV7-3 and J usage is TRBJ2-6; possibly TRBD1 for D (6 bases). Germline lookup yields CDR1 SGHTA and CDR2 FQGTGA. This CDR3 is built from 18 residues. Trimming took off 1 base at V and 0 bases at J, with 13 bases between the two ends. CDR3 nucleotides: TGTGCCAGCAGCTTAAGAGACAGGCCTTTCTCTGGGGCCAACGTCCTGACTTTC. Translation: CASSLRDRPFSGANVLTF.

Comments on this clone: This sample also contains other DNA sequences that code for the same CDR3. V is TRBV30 and J is TRBJ1-5; possibly TRBD1 for D (6 bases). V shed 0 bases and J shed 4 bases, with 7 bases lying between them. In germline, CDR1 is GTSNPN, CDR2 SVGIG (reference sequence). The CDR3 spans 13 residues. The DNA for the CDR3 is TGTGCCTGGAGTGTAGGGGGTAATCAGCCCCAGCATTTT. Its protein is CAWSVGGNQPQHF.

This clone was picked up a small number of times. This CDR3 is also generated by other DNA sequences in the sample. CDR3 residues: CASSLGGNTEAFF. In DNA form, the CDR3 reads TGTGCCAGCAGTTTGGGCGGGAACACTGAAGCTTTCTTT. The gene calls are TRBV27 and TRBJ1-1; D gene ambiguous. This CDR3 is 13 amino acids long. Germline CDR1 MNHEY, CDR2 SMNVEV (reference sequence). The V end was cut by 3 bases, the J end by 1 base, with 6 bases between.

This clone was detected only once. This chain uses TRBV5-1 with TRBJ1-1; D remains unclear. This CDR3 comprises 13 residues. Trimming shortened V by 5 bases and J by 4 bases, and 12 bases separated the two germline ends. Germline V CDR1 and CDR2: SGHRS, YFSETQ. The CDR3 protein is CASSENGGTEAFF. The CDR3 DNA reads as TGCGCCAGCAGTGAAAATGGAGGCACTGAAGCTTTCTTT.

This chain links TRBV30 with TRBJ2-3; D is unclear. V was shortened by 5 bases and J by 5 bases, with 5 bases between the two germline ends. Germline CDR1 is GTSNPN and CDR2 is SVGIG (reference sequence). The CDR3 loop spans 10 amino acids. Here the CDR3 DNA reads TGTGCCTGGGCAGGAGATACGCAGTATTTT. It codes for CAWAGDTQYF.

V usage is TRBV27 and J usage is TRBJ2-1; no reliable D call. V was shortened by 0 bases and J by 8 bases, with 8 bases between the two germline ends. CDR3 length equals 13 residues. Per the germline V gene, CDR1 is MNHEY and CDR2 is SMNVEV (reference sequence). In nucleotides, the CDR3 is TGTGCCAGCAGTTTATCGGCACGGGATGAGCAGTTCTTC. Translation gives CASSLSARDEQFF.

The chain has TRBV5-1 and TRBJ2-3, with a possible D match to TRBD2 (5 bases). Germline loops: CDR1 SGHRS, CDR2 YFSETQ. This CDR3 is built from 11 residues. Trimming took off 2 bases at V and 8 bases at J, with 6 bases between the two ends. This chain's CDR3 is CASSLGGTQYF. DNA of the CDR3: TGCGCCAGCAGCTTAGGAGGTACGCAGTATTTT. The variable domain in full, with the rest retrieved from reference TRBV5-1 and TRBJ2-3, is KAGVTQTPRYLIKTRGQQVTLSCSPISGHRSVSWYQQTPGQGLQFLFEYFSETQRNKGNFPGRFSGRQFSNSRSEMNVSTLELGDSALYLCASSLGGTQYFGPGTRLTVL.

The rearrangement joins TRBV9 to TRBJ1-1; tentative D call: TRBD1 (5 bases). V was cut by 4 bases and J by 11 bases, with 6 bases left in between. The CDR3 totals 9 residues. Germline CDR1 and CDR2: SGDLS and YYNGEE. The CDR3 sequence is CASSPGAFF. Written as DNA, the CDR3 is TGTGCCAGCAGCCCAGGGGCTTTCTTT.

This chain uses TRBV27 with TRBJ2-5, with D unresolved. Deletions cut 8 bases from V and 5 bases from J, with 12 bases between. Per the germline V gene, CDR1 is MNHEY and CDR2 is SMNVEV (reference sequence). The CDR3 is 12 amino acids. The CDR3: CASLGAGETQYF. The CDR3 coding sequence is TGTGCCAGCTTAGGAGCCGGGGAGACCCAGTACTTC.

The chain combines TRBV7-9 with TRBJ2-7, with D maybe TRBD1 (6 bases). The CDR3 consists of 13 residues. Trimming pared 5 bases from V and 7 bases from J, leaving 15 bases between. The germline V gene has CDR1 SEHNR and CDR2 FQNEAQ (reference sequence). The CDR3 region is CASSPRGSDEQYF. CDR3 in DNA: TGTGCCAGCAGCCCGAGGGGGTCGGATGAGCAGTACTTC.

The chain uses TRBV21-1 and TRBJ2-1; the D call in the table, TRBD2, was not verified against the DNA. TRBV21-1 is annotated as a pseudogene. The CDR3 runs 13 residues. The CDR3 DNA reads as TGTGCCAGCAGCTCAAATCGGGACAATGAGCAGTTCTTC. Translation: CASSSNRDNEQFF.

V gene TRBV29-1 combines with J gene TRBJ2-2; D is perhaps TRBD1 (7 bases). Germline V gene lookup returns CDR1 SQVTM and CDR2 ANQGSEA. CDR3 size: 13 residues. Trimming removed 6 bases from V and 6 bases from J, with 14 bases in between. Written as DNA, the CDR3 is TGCAGCGTGGCAGGGGGGCGTTCCGGGGAGCTGTTTTTT. Translation gives CSVAGGRSGELFF.

This chain links TRBV9 with TRBJ1-2; 7 bases are shared with TRBD1. The CDR3 runs 14 residues. The V and J ends lost 4 bases and 5 bases, in that order; junction bases with no gene match: 8. CDR1 and CDR2 from the germline V gene are SGDLS and YYNGEE. DNA of the CDR3: TGTGCCAGCAGCCCCGGGGACAGAGGATATGGCTACACCTTC. It yields the protein CASSPGDRGYGYTF.

V usage is TRBV7-6 and J usage is TRBJ2-1; 10 nucleotides line up with TRBD1. Germline V CDR1 and CDR2: SGHVS, FNYEAQ. CDR3 length: 15 amino acids. V was pared by 5 bases and J by 6 bases, with 7 bases of the junction left unmatched. The CDR3, as DNA: TGTGCCAGCAGCCTATATGACAGGGGGCGCAATGAGCAGTTCTTC. It yields the protein CASSLYDRGRNEQFF. The variable domain in full, with the rest retrieved from reference TRBV7-6 and TRBJ2-1, is GAGVSQSPRYKVTKRGQDVALRCDPISGHVSLYWYRQALGQGPEFLTYFNYEAQQDKSGLPNDRFSAERPEGSISTLTIQRTEQRDSAMYRCASSLYDRGRNEQFFGPGTRLTVL.

This chain connects TRBV18 to TRBJ1-5; D uncertain. Germline assignment: CDR1 KGHSH and CDR2 LQKENI. This CDR3 spans 13 amino acids. Between the trimmed V and J ends, which lost 3 bases and 5 bases, there was a span of 8 bases. Here the CDR3 reads CASSPSGDQPQHF. The CDR3 bases are TGTGCCAGCTCACCCTCTGGGGATCAGCCCCAGCATTTT.

The chain uses TRBV29-1 and TRBJ2-7, with D hard to call. Trimming left V 4 bases short and J 4 bases short, with 14 bases between. Germline V gives CDR1 SQVTM, CDR2 ANQGSEA. The CDR3 consists of 13 residues. In DNA form, the CDR3 reads TGCAGCGTTGGACCCCCGGCGCTTTACGAGCAGTACTTC. This sequence encodes CSVGPPALYEQYF.

This clone has more than one count but fewer than ten. The chain is built from TRBV7-9 and TRBJ2-5; the match to TRBD1 covers 8 bases. Germline loops: CDR1 SEHNR, CDR2 FQNEAQ (reference sequence). Trimming removed 7 bases from V and 4 bases from J; junction bases left unmatched: 8. The CDR3 spans 14 residues. Here the CDR3 reads CASILTGGRETQYF. In DNA form, the CDR3 reads TGTGCCAGCATTTTAACAGGGGGACGAGAGACCCAGTACTTC.

The rearrangement links TRBV15 to TRBJ2-3; TRBD2 matches at 7 bases. V trimming: 1 base; J trimming: 5 bases; junction bases outside the gene matches: 9. The CDR3 has 16 residues. Germline V gives CDR1 LNHNV, CDR2 YYDKDF (reference sequence). In nucleotides, the CDR3 is TGTGCCACCAGCAGAGCTTGGGGACTACCTAAAGATACGCAGTATTTT. Translation: CATSRAWGLPKDTQYF.

This clone was detected only a few times. V usage is TRBV5-6 and J usage is TRBJ1-1; no firm D call. The CDR3 has 13 amino acids. The germline V gene has CDR1 SGHDT and CDR2 YYEEEE. Trimming removed 8 bases from V and 0 bases from J, with 11 bases in between. The CDR3 is CASIASLNTEAFF. The CDR3 nucleotides are TGTGCCAGTATTGCAAGTCTGAACACTGAAGCTTTCTTT.

The gene calls are TRBV25-1 and TRBJ2-7; 8 nucleotides align to TRBD1. V was pared by 8 bases and J by 1 base, with 1 base of the junction left unmatched. In germline, CDR1 is MGHDK, CDR2 SYGVNS. The CDR3 extends over 12 amino acids. CDR3 DNA: TGTGCCAGCGGACAGGGTTCCTACGAGCAGTACTTC. Protein: CASGQGSYEQYF.

The chain carries TRBV6-5 and TRBJ1-2; 8 bases are shared with TRBD1. Germline V gene data show CDR1 as MNHEY and CDR2 as SVGAGI. After removal of 4 bases from V and 2 bases from J, the junction contained 6 bases not matched to a gene. The CDR3 contains 15 residues. The CDR3: CASSSTTGANYGYTF. The CDR3 region has the DNA TGTGCCAGCAGTTCTACGACAGGGGCGAACTATGGCTACACCTTC.

On this clone itself: Other DNA sequences of this sample code for an identical CDR3. This rearrangement joins TRBV7-9 to TRBJ1-2; unclear D gene. V was shortened by 5 bases and J by 1 base, with 11 bases between the two germline ends. The CDR3 extends over 14 amino acids. Germline CDR1 and CDR2: SEHNR and FQNEAQ (reference sequence). The CDR3 DNA is TGTGCCAGCAGCCGAGTAGACATTAACTATGGCTACACCTTC. Amino acids: CASSRVDINYGYTF.

The chain uses TRBV29-1 and TRBJ1-2; D perhaps matches TRBD1 (6 bases). Germline CDR1 SQVTM, CDR2 ANQGSEA. The CDR3 length is 14 residues. V lost 7 bases and J lost 3, with 18 bases in between. CDR3 amino acids: CSAGEGGLYYGYTF. CDR3 sequence (DNA): TGCAGCGCCGGGGAGGGGGGCCTCTACTATGGCTACACCTTC.

The rearrangement joins TRBV5-1 to TRBJ2-3, with D unresolved. V was cut by 0 bases and J by 8 bases, with 10 bases left in between. This CDR3 is built from 13 residues. CDR1 is SGHRS, CDR2 YFSETQ, per germline. The CDR3 DNA is TGCGCCAGCAGCTTGGGCTCGTCGGGTACGCAGTATTTT. It encodes CASSLGSSGTQYF.

V and J are TRBV15 and TRBJ2-7, with 8 positions matching TRBD1. The V gene's germline CDR1 is LNHNV and CDR2 YYDKDF (reference sequence). The CDR3 sequence is 13 residues long. V shed 2 bases, J shed 6 bases, and the junction held 3 bases outside the gene matches. CDR3 region: CATSRSTGGEQYF. The CDR3, as DNA: TGTGCCACCAGCAGATCTACAGGGGGCGAGCAGTACTTC.